This T cell receptor (beta chain) was captured by sequencing in a study of T-cell reconstitution after alpha-beta-depleted transplantation in children. TCRbeta library construction was performed incorporating unique molecular identifiers. TCRdb reprocessed the PCR reads with MiXCR, giving one entry per CDR3 protein. The sample shows more than 400,000 distinct CDR3 sequences, roughly 44% of them seen only once. This CDR3 contains 14 residues. The V end was cut by 2 bases, the J end by 6 bases, with 14 bases between. Germline lookup yields CDR1 MNHEY and CDR2 SVGAGI. This clonotype was seen a few times.

The chain joins TRBV6-5 to TRBJ2-7; tentative D call: TRBD1 (6 bases). This sequence originates from a girl aged 2-10 years with aplastic anemia, due to receive a stem cell transplant. The specimen comprised PBMCs, sampled before TCRalphabeta/CD19-depleted stem cell transplant. The CDR3 is CASSYGRVGGEQYF. The CDR3 DNA is TGTGCCAGCAGTTACGGCAGGGTAGGGGGCGAGCAGTACTTC.